This T cell receptor beta chain derives from a study of T cell responses to AZD1222 COVID-19 vaccine. CDR1 and CDR2 from the germline V gene are MDHEN and SYDVKM. The V gene end was trimmed by 2 bases and the J gene end by 1 base; junction bases not matched to a gene: 1. This CDR3 has 15 residues. Second-dose groups at about 4 or about 12 weeks were pooled. The data were produced by immunoSEQ multiplex PCR, yet TCRdb's version contains in-frame clones alone and is incomplete. The data show about 120,000 clones, roughly 93% seen once. The study, taken as a whole, reports: Elevations in Spike-specific TCR breadth and depth followed administration of two AZD1222 doses. Dominant at 160-218 and 743-854, vaccine-associated CD4 TCRs also spanned spike. Repertoires were obtained solely post-peak T cell response.

As concerns this clone: Its cognate antigen is unknown.

This chain uses TRBV28 with TRBJ2-2; 7 nucleotides align to TRBD2. The specimen comprised peripheral blood, sampled 28 days after the second AZD1222 dose. The sequence was obtained from an adult who received the AZD1222 COVID-19 vaccine. The CDR3 nucleotides read TGTGCCAGCAGTTTACAGCGGGGGAACACCGGGGAGCTGTTTTTT. Translating it yields CASSLQRGNTGELFF.